One sample yielded the 23 T cell receptor beta chains listed below, sequenced in a study of blood T cell repertoires in COVID-19. TCRdb's copy holds only in-frame clones and misses some; the assay was immunoSEQ multiplex PCR. The sample holds some 240,000 clones; 75% to 90% are singletons and the top ten take around 7.2%. Specimen: peripheral blood. The receptors stem from a man between 60 and 75 years old who had recovered from COVID-19.

The V gene is TRBV18, the J gene TRBJ1-4; D not resolved. V lost 5 bases and J 2 bases, leaving 21 bases between the germline ends. This CDR3 contains 18 residues. Germline V CDR1 and CDR2: KGHSH, LQKENI. DNA of the CDR3: TGTGCCAGCTCATCACTAAAGGAACCTAGGAGGACTAATGAAAAACTGTTTTTT. This codes for CASSSLKEPRRTNEKLFF. The full variable domain, with the rest looked up from reference TRBV18 and TRBJ1-4, is NAGVMQNPRHLVRRRGQEARLRCSPMKGHSHVYWYRQLPEEGLKFMVYLQKENIIDESGMPKERFSAEFPKEGPSILRIQQVVRGDSAAYFCASSSLKEPRRTNEKLFFGSGTQLSVL.

The chain carries TRBV6-1 and TRBJ2-5; D gene unclear. From germline, CDR1 is MNHNS and CDR2 SASEGT. V was trimmed by 1 base and J by 5 bases, leaving 11 bases between them. This CDR3 is 14 amino acids long. CDR3 DNA sequence: TGTGCCAGCAGTGAAGGTTTAGCTATGGAGACCCAGTACTTC. Translating it yields CASSEGLAMETQYF.

This chain connects TRBV6-2 or TRBV6-3 to TRBJ2-3; 13 bases align to TRBD2. Germline values: CDR1 MNHEY, CDR2 SVGEGT. This CDR3 is 17 amino acids long. V shed 2 bases, J shed 3 bases, and the junction held 5 bases outside the gene matches. CDR3 in amino acids: CASSYDGTSGDTDTQYF. CDR3 bases: TGTGCCAGCAGTTACGATGGGACTAGCGGGGATACAGATACGCAGTATTTT.

The chain recombines TRBV6-5 with TRBJ2-7, with D perhaps matching TRBD1 (6 bases). Germline assignment: CDR1 MNHEY and CDR2 SVGAGI. The CDR3 runs to 13 residues. Trimming stripped 10 bases from V and 3 bases from J, with 16 bases between. CDR3: CATRDITLYEQYF. The CDR3 DNA reads TGTGCCACACGGGACATAACCCTCTACGAGCAGTACTTC.

In this sample, this clone turned up many times. The chain joins TRBV6-5 to TRBJ1-4; 8 bases match TRBD1. The CDR3 has 16 amino acids. Germline V gives CDR1 MNHEY, CDR2 SVGAGI. J was trimmed by 4 bases and V by 1 base; bases with no gene match: 5. The CDR3 sequence: CASSYLGQAYNEKLFF. The CDR3 coding sequence is TGTGCCAGCAGTTACTTGGGACAGGCATATAATGAAAAACTGTTTTTT.

The V call is TRBV7-8, the J call TRBJ1-4, with D unclear. The V end lost 6 bases, the J end lost 4 bases, and 12 bases lay between the germline ends. Per the germline V gene, CDR1 is SGHVS and CDR2 is FQNEAQ. The CDR3 sequence is 14 residues long. CDR3 DNA sequence: TGTGCCAGCAGGAGGGAGGGTTTTAATGAAAAACTGTTTTTT. Translating it yields CASRREGFNEKLFF.

This clone showed up just once. The gene calls are TRBV3-1 (or the pseudogene TRBV3-2) and TRBJ2-4; no reliable D call. This CDR3 has 15 amino acids. Germline CDR1 reads LGHDT; CDR2 reads YNNKEL (reference sequence). V was cut by 1 base and J by 0 bases, with 7 bases left in between. The CDR3 DNA reads as TGTGCCAGCAGCCAAGCAACAGTAGCCAAAAACATTCAGTACTTC. It encodes CASSQATVAKNIQYF.

The genes are TRBV7-2 and TRBJ1-1; D uncertain. CDR3 length: 17 amino acids. Germline CDR1 is SGHTA and CDR2 is FQGNSA. V was trimmed by 6 bases and J by 4 bases, leaving 24 bases between them. As DNA, the CDR3 is TGTGCCAGCAGTAAGGTCCAGCTCGTACCTGGGAGCACTGAAGCTTTCTTT. Amino acids: CASSKVQLVPGSTEAFF.

The genes are TRBV15 and TRBJ2-2; the D is unclear. Germline lookup yields CDR1 LNHNV and CDR2 YYDKDF (reference sequence). V was clipped by 1 base and J by 0 bases, with 12 bases between them. The CDR3 is 17 amino acids. The CDR3, as DNA: TGTGCCACCAGCAGAGTGCTACCGTATTCGAACACCGGGGAGCTGTTTTTT. As protein: CATSRVLPYSNTGELFF.

The chain is built from TRBV9 and TRBJ2-1, with a tentative D call TRBD1 (7 bases). CDR1 and CDR2 (germline): SGDLS, YYNGEE. The V end was cut by 4 bases, the J end by 7 bases, with 9 bases between. This CDR3 spans 12 amino acids. The DNA for the CDR3 is TGTGCCAGCAGCCCAGGGGGGAATGAGCAGTTCTTC. Translating it yields CASSPGGNEQFF.

V usage is TRBV5-5 and J usage is TRBJ2-1, with a possible D match to TRBD2 (5 bases). V was clipped by 0 bases and J by 10 bases, with 11 bases between them. The germline V gene has CDR1 SGHKS and CDR2 YYEKEE (reference sequence). This CDR3 spans 13 amino acids. CDR3 bases: TGTGCCAGCAGCTTGGACGGGATGCGAGAGCAGTTCTTC. Amino acids: CASSLDGMREQFF.

The chain has TRBV20-1 and TRBJ1-1, with 8 bases aligning to TRBD1. The V gene end was trimmed by 3 bases and the J gene end by 1 base; junction bases not matched to a gene: 19. This CDR3 has 19 amino acids. The germline V gene encodes CDR1 DFQATT and CDR2 SNEGSKA (reference sequence). Here the CDR3 DNA reads TGCAGTGCTAGTAGTTCGTATGGACAGGGCGTTTTAGGGAACACTGAAGCTTTCTTT. Protein product: CSASSSYGQGVLGNTEAFF.

The J gene is TRBJ1-2, the V gene TRBV30; TRBD1 matches 11 bases. J lost 7 bases, V lost 3 bases, and 4 bases had no gene match. The CDR3 loop spans 13 amino acids. CDR1 is GTSNPN, CDR2 SVGIG, per germline (reference sequence). CDR3 nucleotides: TGTGCCTGGAGAAGGACAGGGGGCTCTGGCTACACCTTC. Its protein product is CAWRRTGGSGYTF. The full variable domain, in which reference TRBV30 and TRBJ1-2 provide the parts outside the CDR3, is SQTIHQWPATLVQPVGSPLSLECTVEGTSNPNLYWYRQAAGRGLQLLFYSVGIGQISSEVPQNLSASRPQDRQFILSSKKLLLSDSGFYLCAWRRTGGSGYTFGSGTRLTVV.

This rearrangement joins TRBV30 to TRBJ2-1; D possibly corresponds to TRBD2 (6 bases). V was pared by 5 bases and J by 3 bases, with 11 bases between. The CDR3 is made up of 13 amino acids. CDR1 is GTSNPN, CDR2 SVGIG, per germline (reference sequence). CDR3 loop: CAWSRGSYNEQFF. The CDR3 DNA is TGTGCCTGGTCACGGGGGAGCTACAATGAGCAGTTCTTC. Full variable domain (remainder filled in from reference TRBV30 and TRBJ2-1): SQTIHQWPATLVQPVGSPLSLECTVEGTSNPNLYWYRQAAGRGLQLLFYSVGIGQISSEVPQNLSASRPQDRQFILSSKKLLLSDSGFYLCAWSRGSYNEQFFGPGTRLTVL.

The V call is TRBV7-9, the J call TRBJ2-2; D unclear. This CDR3 spans 14 amino acids. The V and J ends lost 6 bases and 2 bases respectively, with 10 bases between them. Per the germline V gene, CDR1 is SEHNR and CDR2 is FQNEAQ (reference sequence). The chain's CDR3 is CASSLLSNTGELFF. DNA of the CDR3: TGTGCCAGCAGTCTGCTAAGTAACACCGGGGAGCTGTTTTTT.

The chain couples TRBV15 to TRBJ1-5; TRBD1 agrees at 8 bases. Trimming cost V 0 bases and J 2 bases; bases outside gene matches: 12. Germline CDR1 and CDR2: LNHNV and YYDKDF (reference sequence). The CDR3 loop spans 19 amino acids. The CDR3 nucleotides read TGTGCCACCAGCAGAGAATTTCTGGACAGGGCTATGGGCAATCAGCCCCAGCATTTT. The encoded protein is CATSREFLDRAMGNQPQHF.

This chain links TRBV3-1 (or the pseudogene TRBV3-2) with TRBJ2-5; 9 bases agree with TRBD2. Germline V gene lookup returns CDR1 LGHDT and CDR2 YNNKEL (reference sequence). Germline trimming cut 0 bases from V and 4 bases from J; bases unmatched to any gene: 6. CDR3 length: 16 amino acids. This CDR3 reads CASSQDTRGGLETQYF. The CDR3 DNA reads as TGTGCCAGCAGCCAAGACACGCGGGGGGGCCTAGAGACCCAGTACTTC.

The rearrangement links TRBV15 to TRBJ2-3, with D perhaps matching TRBD2 (5 bases). Deletions cut 4 bases from V and 5 bases from J, with 16 bases between. This CDR3 has 15 amino acids. Germline CDR1 reads LNHNV; CDR2 reads YYDKDF (reference sequence). CDR3 protein: CATSTPPVAGDTQYF. DNA for the CDR3: TGTGCCACCAGCACTCCGCCGGTCGCGGGAGATACGCAGTATTTT.

The chain employs TRBV2 and TRBJ1-5, with D possibly being TRBD1 (5 bases). The germline gives CDR1 SNHLY, CDR2 FYNNEI. V was shortened by 6 bases and J by 5 bases, with 20 bases between the two germline ends. There are 16 residues in the CDR3. The CDR3 region is CASRPTSGGSDQPQHF. The DNA of the CDR3 is TGTGCCAGCAGGCCAACATCCGGGGGTTCGGATCAGCCCCAGCATTTT.

V usage is TRBV12-1 and J usage is TRBJ2-6; the tabulated D call, TRBD2, remains unverified against the DNA. TRBV12-1 is a pseudogene locus. The CDR3 runs 17 residues. This CDR3 is CASTQRSRNYGANVLTF. The CDR3 DNA sequence: TGTGCCAGCACCCAAAGATCGAGGAATTATGGGGCCAACGTCCTGACTTTC.

This sequence joins TRBV5-6 and TRBJ1-2, with 9 bases lining up with TRBD1. The CDR3 is 15 residues long. The germline gives CDR1 SGHDT, CDR2 YYEEEE. The V gene end was trimmed by 3 bases and the J gene end by 5 bases; junction bases not matched to a gene: 8. The CDR3 sequence is CASSSTGGPSYGYTF. The CDR3 DNA follows: TGTGCCAGCAGCTCCACAGGGGGCCCCAGTTATGGCTACACCTTC.

The genes are TRBV12-3 or TRBV12-4 and TRBJ1-2; D is possibly TRBD1 (5 bases). V shed 5 bases and J shed 8 bases, with 12 bases lying between them. The CDR3 is made up of 12 amino acids. CDR3 DNA: TGTGCCAGCAGTACAGGAGTCTCCGGCTACACCTTC. Protein: CASSTGVSGYTF.

The CDR3 DNA follows: TGTGCCAGCAGTTTGCGGACAGGGACTAATCAGCCCCAGCATTTT. Translating it yields CASSLRTGTNQPQHF. The chain combines TRBV28 with TRBJ1-5, with 8 bases identical to TRBD1. The CDR3 runs 15 residues. Germline trimming cut 3 bases from V and 4 bases from J; bases unmatched to any gene: 5. Germline V gene data show CDR1 as MDHEN and CDR2 as SYDVKM.